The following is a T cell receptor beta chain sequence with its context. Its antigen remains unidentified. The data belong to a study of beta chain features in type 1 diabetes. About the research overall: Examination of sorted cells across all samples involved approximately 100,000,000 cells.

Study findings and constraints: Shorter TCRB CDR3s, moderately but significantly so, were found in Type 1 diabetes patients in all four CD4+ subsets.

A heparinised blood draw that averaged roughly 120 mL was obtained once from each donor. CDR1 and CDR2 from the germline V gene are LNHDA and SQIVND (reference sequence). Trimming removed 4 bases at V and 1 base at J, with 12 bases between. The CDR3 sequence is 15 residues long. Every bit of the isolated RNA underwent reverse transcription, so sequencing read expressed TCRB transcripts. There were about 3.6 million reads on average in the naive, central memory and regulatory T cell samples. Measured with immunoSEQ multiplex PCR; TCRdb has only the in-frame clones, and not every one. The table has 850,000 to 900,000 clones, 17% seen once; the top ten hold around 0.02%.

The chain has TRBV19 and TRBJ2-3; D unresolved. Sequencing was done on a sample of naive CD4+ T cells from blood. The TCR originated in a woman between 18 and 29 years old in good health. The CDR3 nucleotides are TGTGCCAGTAGTACCCAAGGCAGGCGCACAGATACGCAGTATTTT. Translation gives CASSTQGRRTDTQYF.